Below are 27 T cell receptor beta chains sequenced from a single sample in a study of shared clonotypes between healthy human individuals. Naive CD8 cells, CD45RO-negative and positively selected for CCR7, excluded terminally differentiated effector memory CD45RA+ cells. The table came from immunoSEQ multiplex PCR; TCRdb's copy has only in-frame clones and leaves some out. The table includes about 2.2 million clones, about 94% detected once. The sample taken for sequencing was naive CD8+ T cells from PBMCs. All receptors come from a man between 18 and 35 years old in good health. Some clones in this sample may be carry-over from other donors' samples.

The genes are TRBV2 and TRBJ2-6; D might be TRBD1 or TRBD2, each matching 5 bases. Per the germline V gene, CDR1 is SNHLY and CDR2 is FYNNEI. V was pared by 8 bases and J by 0 bases, with 14 bases between. The CDR3 contains 16 residues. The CDR3 DNA is TGTGCCAGCGGGGCGGGCAGCCGCTCTGGGGCCAACGTCCTGACTTTC. Protein: CASGAGSRSGANVLTF. Drawing the rest from reference TRBV2 and TRBJ2-6, the complete variable domain is EPEVTQTPSHQVTQMGQEVILRCVPISNHLYFYWYRQILGQKVEFLVSFYNNEISEKSEIFDDQFSVERPDGSNFTLKIRSTKLEDSAMYFCASGAGSRSGANVLTFGAGSRLTVL.

V and J are TRBV29-1 and TRBJ2-2; D perhaps matches TRBD2 (5 bases). Trimming took off 7 bases at V and 4 bases at J, with 10 bases between the two ends. The CDR3 consists of 12 residues. Germline CDR1 and CDR2: SQVTM and ANQGSEA. The DNA for the CDR3 is TGCAGCGCCGCCGCGGGCACCGGGGAGCTGTTTTTT. It is translated as CSAAAGTGELFF.

V is TRBV4-3 and J is TRBJ1-1; no clear D. The CDR3 spans 13 residues. Trimming left V 0 bases short and J 3 bases short, with 5 bases between. The germline gives CDR1 LGHNA, CDR2 YSLEER. CDR3 amino acids: CASSQELYTEAFF. The CDR3 coding sequence is TGCGCCAGCAGCCAAGAGCTGTACACTGAAGCTTTCTTT.

A word on this clone: Within the sample, other DNA sequences also encode this same CDR3. The V call is TRBV7-9, the J call TRBJ2-7; a weak D match, TRBD2 (6 bases). The CDR3 extends over 14 amino acids. From germline, CDR1 is SEHNR and CDR2 FQNEAQ (reference sequence). V was trimmed by 4 bases and J by 1 base, leaving 11 bases between them. The CDR3 here is CASSSRTTSYEQYF. The CDR3 DNA sequence: TGTGCCAGCAGCTCCCGGACTACTTCCTACGAGCAGTACTTC.

The gene calls are TRBV9 and TRBJ2-1; TRBD1 matches 7 bases. The trim removed 0 bases at V and 2 bases at J, leaving 5 bases unmatched. The CDR3 has 16 amino acids. The germline gives CDR1 SGDLS, CDR2 YYNGEE. The CDR3, as DNA: TGTGCCAGCAGCGTAGGAGCAGGGGGTGCCTACAATGAGCAGTTCTTC. This encodes CASSVGAGGAYNEQFF.

The genes are TRBV28 and TRBJ2-7; TRBD2 aligns across 7 bases. The CDR3 contains 14 residues. The ends lost 6 bases at V and 4 bases at J; junction bases unmatched: 9. The germline CDR1 and CDR2 sequences are MDHEN and SYDVKM. This chain's CDR3 is CASSSSAGVYEQYF. CDR3 coding DNA: TGTGCCAGCAGCTCTTCTGCGGGAGTGTACGAGCAGTACTTC.

The rearrangement joins TRBV5-4 to TRBJ1-2; D is perhaps TRBD1 (6 bases). V lost 0 bases and J lost 2, with 11 bases in between. This CDR3 spans 15 amino acids. The germline V gene has CDR1 SGHNT and CDR2 YYREEE (reference sequence). The CDR3 loop is CASSLAGGPNYGYTF. The CDR3, as DNA: TGTGCCAGCAGCTTGGCCGGGGGCCCCAACTATGGCTACACCTTC.

Of note for this clone: The same CDR3 arises from other DNA sequences in this sample as well. This chain links TRBV10-3 with TRBJ2-1; 7 nucleotides agree with TRBD2. The CDR3 totals 14 residues. Germline V gene lookup returns CDR1 ENHRY and CDR2 SYGVKD. With V trimmed by 3 bases and J by 2 bases, 1 base remained unmatched. The CDR3 sequence is CAISDGRAYNEQFF. CDR3 nucleotide sequence: TGTGCCATCAGTGATGGGAGGGCCTACAATGAGCAGTTCTTC.

The V call is TRBV28, the J call TRBJ1-2; D unresolved. Germline CDR1 is MDHEN and CDR2 is SYDVKM. The V end lost 5 bases, the J end lost 8 bases, and 18 bases lay between the germline ends. This CDR3 spans 14 amino acids. Written as DNA, the CDR3 is TGTGCCAGCAGTCCGCAGAGGTTCTCGGCGGGCTACACCTTC. The encoded protein is CASSPQRFSAGYTF.

As to this clone: Other DNA variants within this sample encode the same CDR3. The gene calls are TRBV27 and TRBJ2-5, with 7 bases that match TRBD1. The germline CDR1 and CDR2 sequences are MNHEY and SMNVEV (reference sequence). The CDR3 totals 14 residues. The junction had 3 bases not matched to a gene; V was cut back by 2 bases and J by 3 bases. Here the CDR3 DNA reads TGTGCCAGCAGTTTAAGGGGGCTCGAAGAGACCCAGTACTTC. Protein: CASSLRGLEETQYF.

The chain recombines TRBV6-5 with TRBJ2-7; TRBD2 agrees at 12 bases. With V trimmed by 2 bases and J by 7 bases, 6 bases remained unmatched. Germline lookup yields CDR1 MNHEY and CDR2 SVGAGI. This CDR3 spans 15 amino acids. In DNA form, the CDR3 reads TGTGCCAGCAGTTACCGGACTAGCGGGACCTTGGAGCAGTACTTC. Translation gives CASSYRTSGTLEQYF.

The table lists this clone with a count of one. The CDR3 nucleotides read TGTGCCAGCAGCCCGGGACTAGCGGACCAAGAGACCCAGTACTTC. Protein: CASSPGLADQETQYF. The rearrangement joins TRBV11-2 to TRBJ2-5; TRBD2 aligns across 11 bases. After removal of 5 bases from V and 0 bases from J, the junction contained 2 bases not matched to a gene. The CDR3 loop spans 15 amino acids. CDR1 is SGHAT, CDR2 FQNNGV, per germline.

The chain links TRBV19 to TRBJ2-2; D gene ambiguous. This CDR3 is built from 13 residues. The germline V gene has CDR1 LNHDA and CDR2 SQIVND (reference sequence). The ends were cut back, 4 bases at V and 4 bases at J, with 7 bases in the middle. The CDR3 region is CASSTSPTGELFF. The CDR3, as DNA: TGTGCCAGTAGTACCAGCCCCACCGGGGAGCTGTTTTTT.

The V call is TRBV28, the J call TRBJ2-7; D perhaps matches TRBD1 (7 bases). Trimming left V 2 bases short and J 6 bases short, with 14 bases between. Germline V gene lookup returns CDR1 MDHEN and CDR2 SYDVKM. The CDR3 length is 14 residues. The CDR3 sequence is CASSLPGGSSEQYF. CDR3 DNA: TGTGCCAGCAGTTTACCAGGGGGGAGTTCCGAGCAGTACTTC. The whole variable domain, filled in from reference TRBV28 and TRBJ2-7, reads DVKVTQSSRYLVKRTGEKVFLECVQDMDHENMFWYRQDPGLGLRLIYFSYDVKMKEKGDIPEGYSVSREKKERFSLILESASTNQTSMYLCASSLPGGSSEQYFGPGTRLTVT.

The chain joins TRBV4-3 to TRBJ2-1; D remains unclear. The CDR3 totals 14 residues. Trimming took off 0 bases at V and 5 bases at J, with 8 bases between the two ends. Germline loops: CDR1 LGHNA, CDR2 YSLEER. CDR3 in amino acids: CASSQDSANNEQFF. The CDR3 DNA is TGCGCCAGCAGCCAAGATTCGGCGAACAATGAGCAGTTCTTC.

Here the CDR3 reads CASSLTGVQNEQYF. The CDR3 bases are TGTGCCAGCAGCTTGACAGGGGTCCAGAACGAGCAGTACTTC. The chain recombines TRBV7-9 with TRBJ2-7; 8 bases are shared with TRBD1. The germline gives CDR1 SEHNR, CDR2 FQNEAQ (reference sequence). Trimming removed 3 bases from V and 5 bases from J; junction bases left unmatched: 6. The CDR3 is 14 residues long.

Concerning this clone itself: This sample also contains other DNA sequences that code for the same CDR3. The rearrangement joins TRBV27 to TRBJ2-7, with D possibly being TRBD1 (6 bases). Germline values: CDR1 MNHEY, CDR2 SMNVEV (reference sequence). The CDR3 runs to 13 residues. V dropped 3 bases and J dropped 4 bases, with 10 bases sitting between them. In DNA form, the CDR3 reads TGTGCCAGCAGTTTTGGCAGGGGTTACGAGCAGTACTTC. Protein sequence: CASSFGRGYEQYF.

The CDR3 protein is CASSLEGSLYYEQYF. The CDR3 coding sequence is TGTGCCAGCAGCCTGGAGGGAAGTCTTTACTACGAGCAGTACTTC. The chain carries TRBV7-2 and TRBJ2-7; D may be TRBD2 (6 bases). With 5 bases removed from V and 3 bases from J, the gap between germline ends came to 17 bases. In germline, CDR1 is SGHTA, CDR2 FQGNSA. The length of the CDR3 is 15 residues. Supplemented by reference TRBV7-2 and TRBJ2-7, the full variable domain reads GAGVSQSPSNKVTEKGKDVELRCDPISGHTALYWYRQSLGQGLEFLIYFQGNSAPDKSGLPSDRFSAERTGGSVSTLTIQRTQQEDSAVYLCASSLEGSLYYEQYFGPGTRLTVT.

The chain joins TRBV7-9 to TRBJ2-1; D call uncertain. The CDR3 sequence is 14 residues long. CDR1 and CDR2 from the germline V gene are SEHNR and FQNEAQ (reference sequence). V lost 3 bases and J 7 bases, leaving 13 bases between the germline ends. The CDR3 DNA reads TGTGCCAGCAGCTTCCCCTGGATTGAAAATGAGCAGTTCTTC. Its protein is CASSFPWIENEQFF.

The CDR3 protein is CASSLMRGDEQFF. As DNA, the CDR3 is TGTGCCAGCAGCTTGATGCGGGGCGATGAGCAGTTCTTC. This rearrangement joins TRBV5-6 to TRBJ2-1, with a tentative D call TRBD2 (6 bases). Germline-derived CDR1 and CDR2 are SGHDT and YYEEEE. Trimming took off 1 base at V and 8 bases at J, with 10 bases between the two ends. The CDR3 runs 13 residues.

V usage is TRBV10-3 and J usage is TRBJ1-2; 7 bases agree with TRBD1. V dropped 3 bases and J dropped 2; count of bases not matched to a gene: 0. The length of the CDR3 is 13 residues. Germline values: CDR1 ENHRY, CDR2 SYGVKD. The DNA of the CDR3 is TGTGCCATCAGTGAACAGGGGAACTATGGCTACACCTTC. It specifies CAISEQGNYGYTF.

The rearrangement uses TRBV27 and TRBJ2-1; possible D gene TRBD1, 5 bases. V was pared by 4 bases and J by 2 bases, with 9 bases between. Germline lookup yields CDR1 MNHEY and CDR2 SMNVEV (reference sequence). This CDR3 has 14 amino acids. The DNA of the CDR3 is TGTGCCAGCAGTTCAGGGTCTACCTACAATGAGCAGTTCTTC. Residues: CASSSGSTYNEQFF.

The chain has TRBV7-9 and TRBJ1-5; D may be TRBD1 (5 bases). Trimming cost V 5 bases and J 2 bases, with 13 bases left between them. This CDR3 is 15 amino acids long. CDR1 is SEHNR and CDR2 is FQNEAQ in the germline V gene (reference sequence). The CDR3 DNA reads TGTGCCAGCAGCACCGACGGGGCGCGCAATCAGCCCCAGCATTTT. Translating gives CASSTDGARNQPQHF.

The J gene is TRBJ2-2, the V gene TRBV7-6; either TRBD1 or TRBD2 may fit D (5 bases each). Trimming shortened V by 2 bases and J by 4 bases, and 14 bases separated the two germline ends. CDR3 size: 16 residues. Germline-derived CDR1 and CDR2 are SGHVS and FNYEAQ. The CDR3 nucleotides are TGTGCCAGCAGCTTATCGGGGCAGGGCGTCACCGGGGAGCTGTTTTTT. Translating gives CASSLSGQGVTGELFF.

In this sample, this clone turned up once. The V call is TRBV30, the J call TRBJ2-7; 7 positions agree with TRBD1. The CDR3 runs 16 residues. CDR1 GTSNPN and CDR2 SVGIG come from the germline V gene (reference sequence). V trimming: 3 bases; J trimming: 4 bases; junction bases outside the gene matches: 15. CDR3: CAWSPHPRQGVYEQYF. The DNA of the CDR3 is TGTGCCTGGAGCCCTCACCCCCGGCAGGGGGTTTACGAGCAGTACTTC.

V and J are TRBV19 and TRBJ1-5; D is undetermined. The V gene's germline CDR1 is LNHDA and CDR2 SQIVND (reference sequence). Trimming left V 6 bases short and J 0 bases short, with 15 bases between. The CDR3 has 16 amino acids. The CDR3 reads CASSVRENYSNQPQHF. The DNA of the CDR3 is TGTGCCAGTAGCGTCCGGGAAAACTATAGCAATCAGCCCCAGCATTTT.

The chain employs TRBV9 and TRBJ2-1; TRBD1 aligns across 7 bases. Trimming at V came to 1 base and at J to 3 bases, leaving 4 bases not matched to a gene. CDR1 SGDLS and CDR2 YYNGEE come from the germline V gene. The CDR3 extends over 15 amino acids. The CDR3 region has the DNA TGTGCCAGCAGCGTACTAGGGACAGACTACAATGAGCAGTTCTTC. Its protein product is CASSVLGTDYNEQFF.